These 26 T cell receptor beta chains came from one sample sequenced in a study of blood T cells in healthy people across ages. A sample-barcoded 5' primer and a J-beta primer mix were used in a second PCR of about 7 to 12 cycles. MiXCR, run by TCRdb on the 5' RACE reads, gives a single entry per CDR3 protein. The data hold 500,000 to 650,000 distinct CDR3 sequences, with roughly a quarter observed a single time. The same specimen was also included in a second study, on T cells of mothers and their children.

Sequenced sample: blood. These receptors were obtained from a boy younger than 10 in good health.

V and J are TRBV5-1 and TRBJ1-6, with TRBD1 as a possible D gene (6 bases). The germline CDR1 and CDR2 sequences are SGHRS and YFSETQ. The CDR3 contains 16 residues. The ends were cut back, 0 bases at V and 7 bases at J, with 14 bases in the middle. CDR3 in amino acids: CASSLVGQTENSPLHF. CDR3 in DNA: TGCGCCAGCAGCTTGGTAGGACAGACAGAAAATTCACCCCTCCACTTT.

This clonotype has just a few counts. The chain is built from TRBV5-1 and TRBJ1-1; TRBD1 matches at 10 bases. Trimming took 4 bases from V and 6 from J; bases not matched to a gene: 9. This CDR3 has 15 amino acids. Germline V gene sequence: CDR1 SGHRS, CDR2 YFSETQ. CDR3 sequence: CASSQKDRGGAEAFF. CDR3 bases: TGCGCCAGCAGCCAAAAGGACAGGGGGGGCGCTGAAGCTTTCTTT.

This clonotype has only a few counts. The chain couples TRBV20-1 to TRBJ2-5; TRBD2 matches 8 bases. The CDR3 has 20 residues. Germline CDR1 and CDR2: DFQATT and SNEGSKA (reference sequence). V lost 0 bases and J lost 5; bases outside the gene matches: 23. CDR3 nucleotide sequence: TGCAGTGCTAGAGATTTGGAGGGCCCCTTGGTAGCGGGAACGCGGGAGACCCAGTACTTC. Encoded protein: CSARDLEGPLVAGTRETQYF.

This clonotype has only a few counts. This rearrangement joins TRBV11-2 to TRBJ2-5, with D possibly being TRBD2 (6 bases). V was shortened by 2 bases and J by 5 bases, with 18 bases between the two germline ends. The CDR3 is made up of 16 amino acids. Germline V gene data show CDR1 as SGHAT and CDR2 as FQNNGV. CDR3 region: CASSLLRGPSPETQYF. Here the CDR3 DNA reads TGTGCCAGCAGCTTATTGCGGGGTCCCTCCCCCGAGACCCAGTACTTC.

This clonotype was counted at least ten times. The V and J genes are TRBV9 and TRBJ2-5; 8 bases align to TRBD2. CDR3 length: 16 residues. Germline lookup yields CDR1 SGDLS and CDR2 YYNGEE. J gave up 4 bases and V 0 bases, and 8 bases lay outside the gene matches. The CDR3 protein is CASSVAGGSFGETQYF. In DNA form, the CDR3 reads TGTGCCAGCAGCGTAGCGGGGGGGTCTTTTGGAGAGACCCAGTACTTC.

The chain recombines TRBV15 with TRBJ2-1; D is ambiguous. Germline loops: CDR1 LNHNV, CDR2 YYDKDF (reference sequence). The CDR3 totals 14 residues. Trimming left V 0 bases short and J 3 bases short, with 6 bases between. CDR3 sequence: CATSRDRYYNEQFF. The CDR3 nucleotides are TGTGCCACCAGCAGAGACAGATACTACAATGAGCAGTTCTTC.

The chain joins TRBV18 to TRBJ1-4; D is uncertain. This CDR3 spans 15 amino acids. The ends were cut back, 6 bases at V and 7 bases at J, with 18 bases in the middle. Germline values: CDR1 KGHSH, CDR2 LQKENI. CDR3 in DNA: TGTGCCAGCTCTCTCCGACCTCCGGACGGTGAAAAACTGTTTTTT. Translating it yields CASSLRPPDGEKLFF.

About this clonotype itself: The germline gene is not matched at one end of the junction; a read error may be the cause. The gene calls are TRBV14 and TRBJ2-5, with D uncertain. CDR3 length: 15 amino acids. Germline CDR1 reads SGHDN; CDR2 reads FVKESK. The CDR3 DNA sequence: TGTGCCAACAGCCAAGCGAAGCGCTCGCAAGAGACCCAGTACTTC. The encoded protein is CANSQAKRSQETQYF.

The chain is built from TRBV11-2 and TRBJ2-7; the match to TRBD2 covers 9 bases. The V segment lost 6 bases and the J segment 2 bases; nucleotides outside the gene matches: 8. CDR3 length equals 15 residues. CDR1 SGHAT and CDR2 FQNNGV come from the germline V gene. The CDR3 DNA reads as TGTGCCAGCAGGGGAAGCGGGAGGAAGGCCTACGAGCAGTACTTC. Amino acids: CASRGSGRKAYEQYF. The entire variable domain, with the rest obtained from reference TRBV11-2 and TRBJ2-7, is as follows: EAGVAQSPRYKIIEKRQSVAFWCNPISGHATLYWYQQILGQGPKLLIQFQNNGVVDDSQLPKDRFSAERLKGVDSTLKIQPAKLEDSAVYLCASRGSGRKAYEQYFGPGTRLTVT.

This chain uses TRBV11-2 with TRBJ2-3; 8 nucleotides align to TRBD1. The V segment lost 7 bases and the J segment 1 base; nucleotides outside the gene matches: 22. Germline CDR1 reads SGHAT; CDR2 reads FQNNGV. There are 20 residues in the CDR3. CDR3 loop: CASTRVRTGRRAGRTDTQYF. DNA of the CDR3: TGTGCCAGCACCCGGGTACGGACAGGGAGGAGAGCGGGCCGCACAGATACGCAGTATTTT.

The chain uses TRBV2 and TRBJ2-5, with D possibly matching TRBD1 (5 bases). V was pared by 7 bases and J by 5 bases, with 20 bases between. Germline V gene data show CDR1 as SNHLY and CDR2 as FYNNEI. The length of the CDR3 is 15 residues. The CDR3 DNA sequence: TGTGCCAGCACAGGGTATGGTTTGGCGAGGGAGACCCAGTACTTC. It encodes CASTGYGLARETQYF.

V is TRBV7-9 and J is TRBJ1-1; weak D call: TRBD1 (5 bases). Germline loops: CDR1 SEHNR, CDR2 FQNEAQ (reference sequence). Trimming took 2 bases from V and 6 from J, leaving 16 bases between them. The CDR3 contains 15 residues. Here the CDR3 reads CASSLFHRSGAEAFF. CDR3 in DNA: TGTGCCAGCAGCTTATTTCACAGGAGCGGTGCTGAAGCTTTCTTT. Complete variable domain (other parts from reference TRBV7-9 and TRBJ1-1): DTGVSQNPRHKITKRGQNVTFRCDPISEHNRLYWYRQTLGQGPEFLTYFQNEAQLEKSRLLSDRFSAERPKGSFSTLEIQRTEQGDSAMYLCASSLFHRSGAEAFFGQGTRLTVV.

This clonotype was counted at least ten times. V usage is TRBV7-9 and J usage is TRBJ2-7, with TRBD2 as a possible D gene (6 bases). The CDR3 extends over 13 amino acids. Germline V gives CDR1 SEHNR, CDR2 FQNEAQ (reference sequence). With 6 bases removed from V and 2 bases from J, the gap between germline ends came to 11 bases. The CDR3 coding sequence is TGTGCCAGCAGTCTGCCGGGAGCCTACGAGCAGTACTTC. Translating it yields CASSLPGAYEQYF.

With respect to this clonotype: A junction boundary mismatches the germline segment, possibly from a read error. CDR3 in amino acids: CSANRVPNYGYTF. The CDR3 coding sequence is TGCAGCGCTAACAGGGTTCCTAACTATGGCTACACCTTC. The V gene is TRBV20-1, the J gene TRBJ1-2; D might be TRBD1 (6 bases). CDR3 length: 13 amino acids. Germline V gene data show CDR1 as DFQATT and CDR2 as SNEGSKA (reference sequence).

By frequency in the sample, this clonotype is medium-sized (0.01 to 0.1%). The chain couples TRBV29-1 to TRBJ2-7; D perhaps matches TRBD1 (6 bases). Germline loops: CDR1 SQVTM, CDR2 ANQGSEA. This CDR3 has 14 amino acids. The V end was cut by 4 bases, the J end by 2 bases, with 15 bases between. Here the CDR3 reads CSVGLPGATYEQYF. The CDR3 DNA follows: TGCAGCGTTGGATTACCAGGGGCCACCTACGAGCAGTACTTC.

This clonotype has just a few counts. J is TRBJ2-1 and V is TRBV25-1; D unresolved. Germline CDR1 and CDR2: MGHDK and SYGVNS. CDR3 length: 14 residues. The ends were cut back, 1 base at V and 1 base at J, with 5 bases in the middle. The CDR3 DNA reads TGTGCCAGCAGTGAATCTAGGTCCTACAATGAGCAGTTCTTC. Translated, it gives CASSESRSYNEQFF.

This CDR3 reads CSARQGYGYTF. Here the CDR3 DNA reads TGCAGTGCTAGACAGGGGTATGGCTACACCTTC. The chain carries TRBV20-1 and TRBJ1-2, with a tentative D call TRBD1 (6 bases). The germline V gene encodes CDR1 DFQATT and CDR2 SNEGSKA (reference sequence). The CDR3 extends over 11 amino acids. Trimming pared 2 bases from V and 5 bases from J, leaving 6 bases between.

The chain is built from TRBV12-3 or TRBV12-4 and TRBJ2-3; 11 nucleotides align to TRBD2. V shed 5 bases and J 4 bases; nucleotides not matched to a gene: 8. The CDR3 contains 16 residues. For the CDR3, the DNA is TGTGCCAGCAGTCCTATAGCGGGAGGGTTCGCAGATACGCAGTATTTT. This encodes CASSPIAGGFADTQYF.

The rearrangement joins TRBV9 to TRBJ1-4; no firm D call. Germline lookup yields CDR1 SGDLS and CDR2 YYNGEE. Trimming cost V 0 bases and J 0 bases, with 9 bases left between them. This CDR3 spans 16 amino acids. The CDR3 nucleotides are TGTGCCAGCAGCGTAGTACCCGGACCAACTAATGAAAAACTGTTTTTT. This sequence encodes CASSVVPGPTNEKLFF.

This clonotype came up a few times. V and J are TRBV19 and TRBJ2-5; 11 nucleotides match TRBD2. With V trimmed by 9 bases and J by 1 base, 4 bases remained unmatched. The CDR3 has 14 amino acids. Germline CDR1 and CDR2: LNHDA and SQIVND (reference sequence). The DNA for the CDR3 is TGTGCCAGCGGGACTAGCGGATTCCAAGAGACCCAGTACTTC. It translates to CASGTSGFQETQYF.

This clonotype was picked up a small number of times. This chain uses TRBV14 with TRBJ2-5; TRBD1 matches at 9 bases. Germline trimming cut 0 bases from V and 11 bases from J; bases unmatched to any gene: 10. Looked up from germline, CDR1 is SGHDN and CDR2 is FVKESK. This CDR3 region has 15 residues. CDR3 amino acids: CASSQDRGQGRAQYF. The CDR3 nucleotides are TGTGCCAGCAGCCAAGATAGAGGACAGGGGAGGGCGCAGTACTTC.

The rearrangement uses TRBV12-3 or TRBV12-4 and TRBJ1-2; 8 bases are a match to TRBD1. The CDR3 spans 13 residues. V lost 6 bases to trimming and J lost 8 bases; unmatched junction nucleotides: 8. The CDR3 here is CASRLDRVYGYTF. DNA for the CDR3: TGTGCCAGCAGACTGGACAGGGTATACGGCTACACCTTC.

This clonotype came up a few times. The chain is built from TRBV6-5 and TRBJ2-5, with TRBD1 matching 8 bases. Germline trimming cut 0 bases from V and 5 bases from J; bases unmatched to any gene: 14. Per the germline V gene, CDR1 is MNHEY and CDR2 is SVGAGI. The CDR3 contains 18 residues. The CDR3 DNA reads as TGTGCCAGCAGTTACTCGAGGCGGTTGGCAGGGGGCACCGAGACCCAGTACTTC. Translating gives CASSYSRRLAGGTETQYF.

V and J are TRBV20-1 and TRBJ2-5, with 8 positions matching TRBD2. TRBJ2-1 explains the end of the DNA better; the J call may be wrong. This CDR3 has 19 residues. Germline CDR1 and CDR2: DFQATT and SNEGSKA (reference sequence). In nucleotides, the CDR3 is TGCAGTGCTAGGGTGACCGGGACTAGTGGGATCGGAGACTACAATGAGCAGTTCTTC. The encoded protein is CSARVTGTSGIGDYNEQFF.

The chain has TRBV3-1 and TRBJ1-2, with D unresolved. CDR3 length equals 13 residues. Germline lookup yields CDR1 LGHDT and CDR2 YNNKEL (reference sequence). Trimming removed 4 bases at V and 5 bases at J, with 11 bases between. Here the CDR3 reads CASSREVAYGYTF. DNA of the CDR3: TGTGCCAGCAGCCGGGAGGTGGCTTATGGCTACACCTTC.

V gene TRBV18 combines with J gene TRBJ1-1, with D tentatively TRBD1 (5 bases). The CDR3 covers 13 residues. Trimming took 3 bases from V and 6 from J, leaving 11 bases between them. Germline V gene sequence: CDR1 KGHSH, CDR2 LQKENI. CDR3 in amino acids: CASSPRDRSEAFF. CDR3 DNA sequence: TGTGCCAGCTCACCGAGGGACCGCTCTGAAGCTTTCTTT.